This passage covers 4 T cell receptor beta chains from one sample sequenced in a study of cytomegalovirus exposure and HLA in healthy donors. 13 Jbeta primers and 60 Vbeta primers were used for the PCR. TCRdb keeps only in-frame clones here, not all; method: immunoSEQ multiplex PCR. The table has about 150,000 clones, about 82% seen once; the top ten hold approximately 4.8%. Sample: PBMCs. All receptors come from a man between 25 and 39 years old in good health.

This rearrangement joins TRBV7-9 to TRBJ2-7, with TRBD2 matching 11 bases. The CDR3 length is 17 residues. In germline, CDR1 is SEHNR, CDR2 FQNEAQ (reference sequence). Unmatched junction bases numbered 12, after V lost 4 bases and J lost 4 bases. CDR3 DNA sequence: TGTGCCAGCAGCTACGGACTAGCGGGTCACCGGGGGTACGAGCAGTACTTC. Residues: CASSYGLAGHRGYEQYF.

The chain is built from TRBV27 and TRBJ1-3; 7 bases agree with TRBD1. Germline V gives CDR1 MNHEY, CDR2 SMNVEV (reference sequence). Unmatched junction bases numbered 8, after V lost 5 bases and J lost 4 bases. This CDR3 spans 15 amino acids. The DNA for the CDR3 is TGTGCCAGCAGTACATCGACAGGGTCAGGAAACACCATATATTTT. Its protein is CASSTSTGSGNTIYF.

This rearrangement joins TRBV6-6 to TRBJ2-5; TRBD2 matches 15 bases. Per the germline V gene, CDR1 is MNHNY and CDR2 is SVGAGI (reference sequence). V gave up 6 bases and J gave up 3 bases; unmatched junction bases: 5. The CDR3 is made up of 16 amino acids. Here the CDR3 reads CASRQGLAGGKETQYF. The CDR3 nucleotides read TGTGCCAGCAGACAGGGACTAGCGGGAGGAAAAGAGACCCAGTACTTC.

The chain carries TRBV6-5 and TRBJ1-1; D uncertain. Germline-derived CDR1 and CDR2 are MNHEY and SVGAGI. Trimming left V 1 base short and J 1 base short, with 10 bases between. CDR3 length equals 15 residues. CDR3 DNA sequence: TGTGCCAGCAGTTACTATGCGACGGGGAACACTGAAGCTTTCTTT. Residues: CASSYYATGNTEAFF.